The 9 T cell receptor beta chains below were found in one sample sequenced in a study of cytomegalovirus exposure and HLA in healthy donors. The PCR ran on 60 Vbeta and 13 Jbeta primers. TCRdb's table, derived via immunoSEQ multiplex PCR, lists solely in-frame clones and lacks some. Here the sample spans about 200,000 clones, about 89% being singletons. The sequenced sample was PBMCs. The source of these receptors is a young man in good health and CMV-seronegative.

This clone was counted a few times. The chain uses TRBV7-8 and TRBJ1-2; 9 bases line up with TRBD1. Looked up from germline, CDR1 is SGHVS and CDR2 is FQNEAQ. There are 14 residues in the CDR3. J lost 2 bases, V lost 3 bases, and 1 base had no gene match. The CDR3 sequence is CASSFGTGNYGYTF. CDR3 coding DNA: TGTGCCAGCAGCTTCGGGACAGGGAACTATGGCTACACCTTC.

The CDR3 region is CASQRWGGATNEQFF. The CDR3 region has the DNA TGTGCCAGCCAACGGTGGGGGGGGGCTACCAATGAGCAGTTCTTC. The chain couples TRBV7-2 to TRBJ2-1, with D possibly TRBD2 on 7 matching bases. This CDR3 spans 15 amino acids. Germline lookup yields CDR1 SGHTA and CDR2 FQGNSA. V lost 8 bases and J 6 bases, leaving 20 bases between the germline ends.

This clone was seen more than once but under ten times. The chain employs TRBV7-9 and TRBJ2-1; TRBD2 aligns across 8 bases. This CDR3 spans 19 amino acids. With V trimmed by 5 bases and J by 0 bases, 15 bases remained unmatched. Germline V CDR1 and CDR2: SEHNR, FQNEAQ (reference sequence). As DNA, the CDR3 is TGTGCCAGCAGCCCCGAGGGGAGCGGGAGAAGGGGCTCCTACAATGAGCAGTTCTTC. Its translation is CASSPEGSGRRGSYNEQFF.

The V and J genes are TRBV19 and TRBJ2-1; 8 bases are a match to TRBD1. J was trimmed by 10 bases and V by 3 bases; bases with no gene match: 8. In germline, CDR1 is LNHDA, CDR2 SQIVND (reference sequence). The length of the CDR3 is 14 residues. The CDR3 DNA follows: TGTGCCAGTAGTATGGACAGGGAAACGGGGGAGCAGTTCTTC. Amino acids: CASSMDRETGEQFF.

Here the CDR3 reads CASSFRGGDNEQFF. In nucleotides, the CDR3 is TGTGCCAGCAGCTTCCGCGGGGGGGATAATGAGCAGTTCTTC. The chain recombines TRBV7-9 with TRBJ2-1; 9 bases agree with TRBD2. V shed 3 bases and J 7 bases; nucleotides not matched to a gene: 4. The germline CDR1 and CDR2 sequences are SEHNR and FQNEAQ (reference sequence). The CDR3 sequence is 14 residues long. Full variable domain (outside the CDR3, taken from reference TRBV7-9 and TRBJ2-1): DTGVSQNPRHKITKRGQNVTFRCDPISEHNRLYWYRQTLGQGPEFLTYFQNEAQLEKSRLLSDRFSAERPKGSFSTLEIQRTEQGDSAMYLCASSFRGGDNEQFFGPGTRLTVL.

The J gene is TRBJ2-1, the V gene TRBV10-3; 8 nucleotides match TRBD1. The CDR3 contains 18 residues. After removal of 6 bases from V and 4 bases from J, the junction contained 17 bases not matched to a gene. Per germline, CDR1 ENHRY and CDR2 SYGVKD. The CDR3 is CAISPGQVRSGRYNEQFF. Written as DNA, the CDR3 is TGTGCCATCAGCCCGGGACAGGTTAGAAGCGGCAGATACAATGAGCAGTTCTTC.

The chain recombines TRBV28 with TRBJ1-2; D is perhaps TRBD1 (5 bases). Germline assignment: CDR1 MDHEN and CDR2 SYDVKM. This CDR3 spans 11 amino acids. The V gene lost 8 bases and the J gene lost 8 bases, with 12 bases spanning the gap. CDR3 amino acids: CASAVQGGYTF. In nucleotides, the CDR3 is TGTGCCAGCGCCGTTCAGGGCGGCTACACCTTC.

The chain joins TRBV6-9 to TRBJ2-3; D is unresolved. V was shortened by 4 bases and J by 0 bases, with 17 bases between the two germline ends. Germline V gene lookup returns CDR1 MNHGY and CDR2 SVAAGI. This CDR3 region has 17 residues. The CDR3 loop is CASSLSGSTKSTDTQYF. The CDR3 DNA reads as TGTGCCAGCAGTTTATCGGGTTCGACGAAGAGCACAGATACGCAGTATTTT.

The chain recombines TRBV6-5 with TRBJ1-2, with no clear D. The CDR3 loop spans 15 amino acids. Trimming shortened V by 5 bases and J by 0 bases, and 13 bases separated the two germline ends. Germline V gene lookup returns CDR1 MNHEY and CDR2 SVGAGI. The CDR3 loop is CASSRSVNTNYGYTF. For the CDR3, the DNA is TGTGCCAGCAGTCGATCAGTCAATACTAACTATGGCTACACCTTC.